One sample yielded the 13 T cell receptor beta chains listed below, sequenced in a study of T cell changes during pregnancy in multiple sclerosis (dated by TCRdb to the late 2010s). The method behind the library was the immunoSEQ multiplex PCR assay. TCRdb retrieved this table from immuneACCESS and kept in-frame rearrangements only. Not all clones are present; in checked studies, unresolved V genes account for under half, and no reason is known for the remainder. In this sample the table shows approximately 100,000 clones, around nine tenths of which occur a single time. Jointly, the top ten make up 1% to 1.5% of the sample. The source was peripheral blood, collected in the second trimester of pregnancy. These receptors originate from a female donor with multiple sclerosis, enrolled in a pregnancy study.

This clone appeared a single time. The chain links TRBV27 to TRBJ2-7; TRBD2 aligns across 12 bases. In germline, CDR1 is MNHEY, CDR2 SMNVEV (reference sequence). V was clipped by 5 bases and J by 6 bases; unmatched bases: 14. CDR3 length: 17 amino acids. CDR3 DNA: TGTGCCAGCAGTCACAGACTAGCGGGAGAACGAAGGGGCGAGCAGTACTTC. Residues: CASSHRLAGERRGEQYF.

The V gene is TRBV5-5, the J gene TRBJ2-7; 8 nucleotides agree with TRBD1. After removal of 0 bases from V and 4 bases from J, the junction contained 6 bases not matched to a gene. The CDR3 extends over 15 amino acids. Germline V lookup: CDR1 SGHKS, CDR2 YYEKEE (reference sequence). The CDR3 spells CASSLGAGQGYEQYF. CDR3 coding DNA: TGTGCCAGCAGCTTGGGGGCCGGACAGGGTTACGAGCAGTACTTC. The full variable domain, its missing parts supplied by reference TRBV5-5 and TRBJ2-7, is DAGVTQSPTHLIKTRGQQVTLRCSPISGHKSVSWYQQVLGQGPQFIFQYYEKEERGRGNFPDRFSARQFPNYSSELNVNALLLGDSALYLCASSLGAGQGYEQYFGPGTRLTVT.

This clone has just one count. The J gene is TRBJ1-1, the V gene TRBV5-1; TRBD1 is a possible D gene (6 bases). The CDR3 extends over 15 amino acids. Germline loops: CDR1 SGHRS, CDR2 YFSETQ. V was shortened by 1 base and J by 7 bases, with 17 bases between the two germline ends. The CDR3 DNA is TGCGCCAGCAGCTTGAATGCTCGGGACACCGGTGAAGCTTTCTTT. Translation gives CASSLNARDTGEAFF.

J is TRBJ2-5 and V is TRBV5-1, with D perhaps matching TRBD1 (6 bases). TRBJ2-7 explains the end of the DNA better; the J call may be wrong. Germline assignment: CDR1 SGHRS and CDR2 YFSETQ. The CDR3 runs 17 residues. DNA of the CDR3: TGCGCCAGCAGCTCCGGACAGTTTCGGGCTTCTACTGGCGAGCAGTACTTC. This translates into CASSSGQFRASTGEQYF.

The chain has TRBV2 and TRBJ2-7; possible D gene TRBD1, 6 bases. CDR3 length equals 15 residues. V lost 8 bases, J lost 4 bases, and 21 bases lay in between. Germline-derived CDR1 and CDR2 are SNHLY and FYNNEI. This chain's CDR3 is CASVQGTSSGYEQYF. For the CDR3, the DNA is TGTGCCAGCGTGCAGGGGACGAGTAGTGGGTACGAGCAGTACTTC. Based on the CDR3 plus reference TRBV2 and TRBJ2-7, the full variable domain is EPEVTQTPSHQVTQMGQEVILRCVPISNHLYFYWYRQILGQKVEFLVSFYNNEISEKSEIFDDQFSVERPDGSNFTLKIRSTKLEDSAMYFCASVQGTSSGYEQYFGPGTRLTVT.

The J gene is TRBJ2-7, the V gene TRBV14; perhaps TRBD2 as D (6 bases). The V end was cut by 3 bases, the J end by 1 base, with 10 bases between. Per germline, CDR1 SGHDN and CDR2 FVKESK. The CDR3 sequence is 14 residues long. CDR3 region: CASSQVGGSYEQYF. CDR3 DNA: TGTGCCAGCAGCCAGGTCGGAGGGTCCTACGAGCAGTACTTC.

The rearrangement links TRBV6-5 to TRBJ1-2; possibly TRBD1 for D (5 bases). The CDR3 is 16 amino acids. Trimming removed 4 bases at V and 4 bases at J, with 19 bases between. The V gene's germline CDR1 is MNHEY and CDR2 SVGAGI. CDR3 nucleotide sequence: TGTGCCAGCAGTTCCCTGGCGGGGGGTTTAGGCTATGGCTACACCTTC. Translation gives CASSSLAGGLGYGYTF.

The V gene is TRBV5-1, the J gene TRBJ2-1; 12 bases align to TRBD2. Looked up from germline, CDR1 is SGHRS and CDR2 is YFSETQ. J was trimmed by 9 bases and V by 2 bases; bases with no gene match: 6. This CDR3 region has 15 residues. The CDR3 loop reads CASSLRLAGEAEQFF. DNA of the CDR3: TGCGCCAGCAGCTTAAGACTAGCGGGAGAGGCTGAGCAGTTCTTC.

V and J are TRBV5-1 and TRBJ2-1; TRBD2 agrees at 8 bases. With V trimmed by 4 bases and J by 0 bases, 6 bases remained unmatched. There are 16 residues in the CDR3. The germline CDR1 and CDR2 sequences are SGHRS and YFSETQ. The CDR3 spells CASSPLLADSYNEQFF. Here the CDR3 DNA reads TGCGCCAGCAGCCCGCTACTAGCGGACTCCTACAATGAGCAGTTCTTC.

The genes are TRBV19 and TRBJ2-1; 13 bases agree with TRBD2. The CDR3 covers 16 residues. Germline V gene data show CDR1 as LNHDA and CDR2 as SQIVND (reference sequence). Trimming removed 7 bases from V and 2 bases from J; junction bases left unmatched: 5. Here the CDR3 reads CASTRTSGRTYNEQFF. Here the CDR3 DNA reads TGTGCCAGTACCCGGACTAGCGGGAGAACCTACAATGAGCAGTTCTTC.

This clone came up a few times. This sequence joins TRBV28 and TRBJ1-4; 9 bases agree with TRBD1. The CDR3 has 14 residues. V lost 4 bases, J lost 5 bases, and 2 bases stayed unmatched. Germline CDR1 and CDR2: MDHEN and SYDVKM. The CDR3 bases are TGTGCCAGCAGTTGGGACAGGGTAAATGAAAAACTGTTTTTT. Protein product: CASSWDRVNEKLFF.

The V call is TRBV27, the J call TRBJ2-5, with D uncertain. V was trimmed by 3 bases and J by 0 bases, leaving 11 bases between them. Germline loops: CDR1 MNHEY, CDR2 SMNVEV (reference sequence). The CDR3 has 15 residues. For the CDR3, the DNA is TGTGCCAGCAGTTTCCCCCCCCGGGACCAAGAGACCCAGTACTTC. Translated, it gives CASSFPPRDQETQYF.

The rearrangement joins TRBV30 to TRBJ1-1; the D is unclear. V lost 5 bases to trimming and J lost 5 bases, with 21 bases between them. CDR3 length: 15 residues. Germline V gene lookup returns CDR1 GTSNPN and CDR2 SVGIG (reference sequence). The CDR3 DNA reads as TGTGCCTGGCACACCTCGGGAAATCCCCGAACTGAAGCTTTCTTT. Translated: CAWHTSGNPRTEAFF.